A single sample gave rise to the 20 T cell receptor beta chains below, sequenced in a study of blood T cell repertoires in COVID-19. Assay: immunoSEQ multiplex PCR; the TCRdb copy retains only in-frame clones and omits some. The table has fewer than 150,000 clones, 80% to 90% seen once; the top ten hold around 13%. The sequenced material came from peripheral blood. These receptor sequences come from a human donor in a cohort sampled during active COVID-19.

CDR3: CASSLLAGDRSGANVLTF. The CDR3 nucleotides are TGTGCCAGCAGCTTACTAGCGGGGGATCGCTCTGGGGCCAACGTCCTGACTTTC. The genes are TRBV7-8 and TRBJ2-6; 10 positions agree with TRBD2. The CDR3 extends over 18 amino acids. Unmatched junction bases numbered 4, after V lost 2 bases and J lost 0 bases. The germline CDR1 and CDR2 sequences are SGHVS and FQNEAQ.

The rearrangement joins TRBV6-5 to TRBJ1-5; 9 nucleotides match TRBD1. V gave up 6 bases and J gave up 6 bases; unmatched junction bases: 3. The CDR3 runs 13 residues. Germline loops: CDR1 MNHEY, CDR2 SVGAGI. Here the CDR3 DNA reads TGTGCCAGCAGGGGACAGGGCGGTCAGCCCCAGCATTTT. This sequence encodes CASRGQGGQPQHF.

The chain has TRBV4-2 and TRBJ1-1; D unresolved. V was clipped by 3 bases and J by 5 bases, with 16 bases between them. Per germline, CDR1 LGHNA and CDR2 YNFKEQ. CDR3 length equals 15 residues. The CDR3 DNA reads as TGTGCCAGCAGCCATCATGCCCGTAGTAATACTGAAGCTTTCTTT. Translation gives CASSHHARSNTEAFF.

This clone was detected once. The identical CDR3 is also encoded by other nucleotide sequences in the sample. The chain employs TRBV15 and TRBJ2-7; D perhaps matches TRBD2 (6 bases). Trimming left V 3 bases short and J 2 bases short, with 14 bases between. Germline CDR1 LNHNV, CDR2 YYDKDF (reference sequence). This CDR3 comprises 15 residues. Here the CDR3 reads CATSRERGLAYEQYF. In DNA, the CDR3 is TGTGCCACCAGCAGGGAGAGGGGACTTGCCTACGAGCAGTACTTC.

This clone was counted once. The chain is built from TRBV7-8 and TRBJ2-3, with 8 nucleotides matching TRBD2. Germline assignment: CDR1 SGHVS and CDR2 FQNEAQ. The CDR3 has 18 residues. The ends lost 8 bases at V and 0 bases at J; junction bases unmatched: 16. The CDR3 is CASYQPSGGRTSTDTQYF. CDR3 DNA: TGTGCCAGCTACCAACCCAGCGGGGGCCGGACTAGCACAGATACGCAGTATTTT. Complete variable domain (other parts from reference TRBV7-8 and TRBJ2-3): GAGVSQSPRYKVAKRGQDVALRCDPISGHVSLFWYQQALGQGPEFLTYFQNEAQLDKSGLPSDRFFAERPEGSVSTLKIQRTQQEDSAVYLCASYQPSGGRTSTDTQYFGPGTRLTVL.

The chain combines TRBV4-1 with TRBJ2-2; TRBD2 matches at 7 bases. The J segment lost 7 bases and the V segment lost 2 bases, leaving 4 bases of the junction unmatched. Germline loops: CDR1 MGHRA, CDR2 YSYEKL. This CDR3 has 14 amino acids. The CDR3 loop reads CASSQTGGVGELFF. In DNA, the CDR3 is TGCGCCAGCAGCCAAACTGGGGGGGTCGGGGAGCTGTTTTTT.

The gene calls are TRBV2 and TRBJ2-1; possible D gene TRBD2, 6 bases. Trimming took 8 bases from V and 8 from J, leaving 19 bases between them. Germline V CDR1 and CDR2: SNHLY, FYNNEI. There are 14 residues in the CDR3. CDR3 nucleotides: TGTGCCAGCGCGGACCTACTAGGCGGGGATGAGCAGTTCTTC. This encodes CASADLLGGDEQFF.

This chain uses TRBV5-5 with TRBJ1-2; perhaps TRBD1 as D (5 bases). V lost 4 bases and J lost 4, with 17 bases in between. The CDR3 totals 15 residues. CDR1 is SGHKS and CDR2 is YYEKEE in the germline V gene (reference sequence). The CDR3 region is CASSTEGRSSYGYTF. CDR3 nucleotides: TGTGCCAGCAGCACGGAGGGGCGGTCGAGCTATGGCTACACCTTC.

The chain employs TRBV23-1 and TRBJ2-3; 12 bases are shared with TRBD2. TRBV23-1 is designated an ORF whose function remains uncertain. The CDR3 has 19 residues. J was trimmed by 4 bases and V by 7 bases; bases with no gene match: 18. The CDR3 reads CASTGFSSGGAAIPDTQYF. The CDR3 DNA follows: TGCGCCAGCACCGGCTTTTCTAGCGGGGGGGCGGCAATACCAGATACGCAGTATTTT.

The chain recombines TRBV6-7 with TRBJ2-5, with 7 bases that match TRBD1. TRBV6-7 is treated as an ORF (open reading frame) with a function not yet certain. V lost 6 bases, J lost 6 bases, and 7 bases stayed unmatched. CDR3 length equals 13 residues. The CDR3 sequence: CASRETGFKTQYF. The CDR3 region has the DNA TGTGCCAGCAGGGAGACAGGGTTTAAGACCCAGTACTTC.

This CDR3 reads CATSKRGLNQPQHF. DNA for the CDR3: TGTGCCACCAGCAAAAGGGGGCTCAATCAGCCCCAGCATTTT. This chain joins TRBV15 and TRBJ1-5; 7 bases line up with TRBD1. This CDR3 comprises 14 residues. Germline CDR1 is LNHNV and CDR2 is YYDKDF (reference sequence). J lost 3 bases, V lost 4 bases, and 3 bases had no gene match.

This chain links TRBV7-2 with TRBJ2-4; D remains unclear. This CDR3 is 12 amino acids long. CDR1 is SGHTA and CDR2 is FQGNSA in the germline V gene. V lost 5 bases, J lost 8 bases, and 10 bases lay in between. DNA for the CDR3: TGTGCCAGCAGCCCCAGTTTGGACATTCAGTACTTC. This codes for CASSPSLDIQYF.

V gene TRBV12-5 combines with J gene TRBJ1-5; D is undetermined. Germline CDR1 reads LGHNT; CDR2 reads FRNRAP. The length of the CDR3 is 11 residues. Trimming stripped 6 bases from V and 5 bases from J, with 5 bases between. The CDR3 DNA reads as TGTGCTAGTGGCCCAGATCAGCCCCAGCATTTT. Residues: CASGPDQPQHF.

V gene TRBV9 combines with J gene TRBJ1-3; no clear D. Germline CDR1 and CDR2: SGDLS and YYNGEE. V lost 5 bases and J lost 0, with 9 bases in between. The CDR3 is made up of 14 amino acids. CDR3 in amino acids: CASSPDFSGNTIYF. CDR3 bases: TGTGCCAGCAGTCCCGACTTCTCTGGAAACACCATATATTTT.

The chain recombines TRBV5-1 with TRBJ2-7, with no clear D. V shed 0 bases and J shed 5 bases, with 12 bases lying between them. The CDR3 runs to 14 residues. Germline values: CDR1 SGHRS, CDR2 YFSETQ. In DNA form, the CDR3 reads TGCGCCAGCAGCTTGGGAGGCGTAGGCGACGAGCAGTACTTC. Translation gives CASSLGGVGDEQYF.

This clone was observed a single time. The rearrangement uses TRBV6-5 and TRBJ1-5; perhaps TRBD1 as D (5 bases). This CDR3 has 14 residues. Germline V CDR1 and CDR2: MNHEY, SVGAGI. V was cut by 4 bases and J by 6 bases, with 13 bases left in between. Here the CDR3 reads CASSSLGVFQPQHF. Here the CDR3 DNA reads TGTGCCAGCAGTTCCCTAGGGGTGTTTCAGCCCCAGCATTTT.

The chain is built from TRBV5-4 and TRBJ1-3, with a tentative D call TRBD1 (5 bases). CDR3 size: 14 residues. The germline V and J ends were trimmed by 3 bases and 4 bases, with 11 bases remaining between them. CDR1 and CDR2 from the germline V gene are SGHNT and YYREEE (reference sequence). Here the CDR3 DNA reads TGTGCCAGCAGCTCCGCGGGGCCAGGAAACACCATATATTTT. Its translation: CASSSAGPGNTIYF.

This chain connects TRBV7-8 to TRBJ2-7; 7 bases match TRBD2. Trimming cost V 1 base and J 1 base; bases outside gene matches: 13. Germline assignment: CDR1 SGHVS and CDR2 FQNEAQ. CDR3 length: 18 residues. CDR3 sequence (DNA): TGTGCCAGCAGCTTAGGGGGCGGGGGTGAGCTGCTGTCCTACGAGCAGTACTTC. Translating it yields CASSLGGGGELLSYEQYF.

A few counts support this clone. The CDR3 sequence: CSVDLDSSEKLFF. The CDR3 DNA reads TGCAGCGTTGATTTGGACAGTAGTGAAAAACTGTTTTTT. The chain employs TRBV29-1 and TRBJ1-4; tentative D call: TRBD1 (6 bases). Germline CDR1 SQVTM, CDR2 ANQGSEA. The CDR3 sequence is 13 residues long. Trimming took 3 bases from V and 7 from J, leaving 12 bases between them.

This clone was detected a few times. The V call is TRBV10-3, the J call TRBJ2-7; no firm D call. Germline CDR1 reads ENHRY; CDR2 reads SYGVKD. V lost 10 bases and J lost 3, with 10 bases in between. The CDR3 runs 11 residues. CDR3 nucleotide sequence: TGTGCCACTTCTGGCAACTACGAGCAGTACTTC. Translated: CATSGNYEQYF.